This TCR beta chain was sequenced for a study of blood T cells in healthy people across ages. About the research overall: The template switching approach captured approximately one barcoded beta molecule for every two T cells. Study findings and constraints: Roughly linear age-related decline in beta diversity appeared, significant by age 40. With naive T cell percentage, TCR beta diversity showed a strong correlation.

Donors were healthy Caucasian individuals from Russia aged roughly 6 to 90. The V and J ends lost 1 base and 4 bases respectively, with 16 bases between them. Germline CDR1 and CDR2: SGHTA and FQGNSA. The CDR3 covers 16 residues. Together with a sample-barcoded 5' primer, a J-beta primer mix was included in a second PCR lasting about 7 to 12 cycles. TCRdb used MiXCR to reprocess the 5' RACE reads, holding one entry per CDR3 protein. The table shows more than 700,000 distinct CDR3 sequences, with around 50% occurring only once. As concerns this clonotype: Its specificity is not known.

The V call is TRBV7-2, the J call TRBJ1-1, with D unresolved. The receptor comes from an elderly man in good health. Sequencing was done on a sample of blood. DNA of the CDR3: TGTGCCAGCAGCTTAGGGGTGGGGTCGGGAGGCACTGAAGCTTTCTTT. Translation gives CASSLGVGSGGTEAFF.